This TCR beta chain originates from a study of cytomegalovirus exposure and HLA in healthy donors. Whole-study context: HLA-typed donors contributed around 88 million unique TCRs, which were held in an early data release. Most donors, approximately 82% of 398 genotyped, fell in the Caucasian-associated ancestry cluster.

The PCR ran on 60 Vbeta and 13 Jbeta primers. Method: immunoSEQ multiplex PCR; TCRdb's copy keeps in-frame clones and lacks some. The sample lists 150,000 to 200,000 clones; roughly 73% were seen once. Broader study findings: Links to common viral pathogens appeared, in a later analysis, for several of the most significant clusters. Most CMV-associated TCR beta chains appeared HLA-restricted in a later analysis.

This clone was recorded once. No antigen is known for it. The specimen sequenced was PBMCs. This TCR derives from a female donor in good health and CMV-seronegative.

The CDR3, as DNA: TGCGCCAGCATTCCAAGGAGAGGGACTCGCATCGAGACACACGAGCAGTACTTC. It encodes CASIPRRGTRIETHEQYF. The chain links TRBV10-1 to TRBJ2-7, with D maybe TRBD2 (6 bases). V was clipped by 7 bases and J by 5 bases, with 30 bases between them. This CDR3 is built from 18 residues. CDR1 is WNHNN, CDR2 SYGVQD, per germline (reference sequence).